These 26 T cell receptor beta chains share one sample of origin, sequenced in a study of long-term antiretroviral therapy in people with HIV. A v3.0 immunoSEQ assay was performed at survey level. The assay was immunoSEQ multiplex PCR, and TCRdb's table has in-frame clones only and misses some. The data hold around 21,000 clones, with approximately 90% observed a single time. The sample consisted of unsorted PBMCs, taken 2.3 years after starting antiretroviral therapy. These receptors were taken from a man aged 60 to 75 with HIV.

The chain combines TRBV7-2 with TRBJ2-1; 8 positions match TRBD1. This CDR3 is built from 15 residues. CDR1 is SGHTA, CDR2 FQGNSA, per germline. Trimming removed 3 bases from V and 1 base from J; junction bases left unmatched: 2. CDR3 amino acids: CASSLDRDSYNEQFF. Written as DNA, the CDR3 is TGTGCCAGCAGCTTGGACAGGGATTCCTACAATGAGCAGTTCTTC.

The rearrangement uses TRBV6-1 and TRBJ1-2; D ambiguous. The germline CDR1 and CDR2 sequences are MNHNS and SASEGT. V lost 1 base and J 2 bases, leaving 11 bases between the germline ends. The CDR3 contains 15 residues. The CDR3 sequence: CASSEGPSYNYGYTF. The CDR3 nucleotides are TGTGCCAGCAGTGAAGGGCCGTCCTACAACTATGGCTACACCTTC.

About this clone itself: A much larger clone differs by one base, so this may be a read error. The chain carries TRBV11-2 and TRBJ2-7; TRBD1 might be the D (5 bases). Deletions cut 1 base from V and 2 bases from J, with 6 bases between. The CDR3 consists of 13 residues. Germline values: CDR1 SGHAT, CDR2 FQNNGV. CDR3 bases: TGTGCCAGCAGCTTAGGACAGCCCTACGAGCAGTACTTC. Encoded protein: CASSLGQPYEQYF.

This rearrangement joins TRBV4-1 to TRBJ2-5; 10 positions match TRBD1. Germline V gives CDR1 MGHRA, CDR2 YSYEKL. V lost 3 bases to trimming and J lost 1 base; unmatched junction nucleotides: 5. The CDR3 runs to 16 residues. CDR3 residues: CASSQPGQGTQETQYF. CDR3 coding DNA: TGCGCCAGCAGCCAGCCGGGACAGGGGACCCAAGAGACCCAGTACTTC.

The rearrangement uses TRBV5-4 and TRBJ1-1; maybe TRBD1 (6 bases). Germline values: CDR1 SGHNT, CDR2 YYREEE (reference sequence). The CDR3 is 11 residues long. Trimming removed 0 bases from V and 11 bases from J, with 8 bases in between. In nucleotides, the CDR3 is TGTGCCAGCAGCTTGGACAGGGTGGCTTTCTTT. Amino acid sequence: CASSLDRVAFF. The full variable domain, rest sourced from reference TRBV5-4 and TRBJ1-1, is ETGVTQSPTHLIKTRGQQVTLRCSSQSGHNTVSWYQQALGQGPQFIFQYYREEENGRGNFPPRFSGLQFPNYSSELNVNALELDDSALYLCASSLDRVAFFGQGTRLTVV.

The chain links TRBV7-9 to TRBJ2-6; D remains unclear. V was clipped by 1 base and J by 2 bases, with 9 bases between them. The germline gives CDR1 SEHNR, CDR2 FQNEAQ (reference sequence). The CDR3 extends over 16 amino acids. CDR3 protein: CASSLGRFTGANVLTF. The DNA of the CDR3 is TGTGCCAGCAGCTTAGGACGATTCACTGGGGCCAACGTCCTGACTTTC.

This clone has just one count. This chain links TRBV5-1 with TRBJ2-3; 11 bases are a match to TRBD1. V lost 7 bases, J lost 0 bases, and 1 base stayed unmatched. CDR3 length: 14 amino acids. Germline V gene lookup returns CDR1 SGHRS and CDR2 YFSETQ. CDR3 sequence: CASGDRGSTDTQYF. DNA of the CDR3: TGCGCCAGCGGGGACAGGGGGAGCACAGATACGCAGTATTTT.

The chain uses TRBV10-1 and TRBJ1-1; no reliable D call. The germline V and J ends were trimmed by 8 bases and 0 bases, with 10 bases remaining between them. Germline-derived CDR1 and CDR2 are WNHNN and SYGVQD (reference sequence). The CDR3 contains 13 residues. CDR3 residues: CASRRDLNTEAFF. The CDR3 coding sequence is TGCGCCAGCCGAAGGGATTTGAACACTGAAGCTTTCTTT.

This chain connects TRBV7-8 to TRBJ1-5, with D hard to call. Germline CDR1 is SGHVS and CDR2 is FQNEAQ. With 1 base removed from V and 6 bases from J, the gap between germline ends came to 10 bases. This CDR3 contains 14 residues. This chain's CDR3 is CASSLGREFQPQHF. CDR3 sequence (DNA): TGTGCCAGCAGCTTAGGCCGGGAATTTCAGCCCCAGCATTTT. The full variable domain, completed using reference TRBV7-8 and TRBJ1-5, is GAGVSQSPRYKVAKRGQDVALRCDPISGHVSLFWYQQALGQGPEFLTYFQNEAQLDKSGLPSDRFFAERPEGSVSTLKIQRTQQEDSAVYLCASSLGREFQPQHFGDGTRLSIL.

The V and J genes are TRBV5-1 and TRBJ2-5; 7 positions agree with TRBD2. The trim removed 4 bases at V and 7 bases at J, leaving 10 bases unmatched. This CDR3 region has 14 residues. Germline values: CDR1 SGHRS, CDR2 YFSETQ. The CDR3 bases are TGCGCCAGCAGCCCCCCCCGGGACTATGGGACCCAGTACTTC. It codes for CASSPPRDYGTQYF. The entire variable domain, with the rest obtained from reference TRBV5-1 and TRBJ2-5, is as follows: KAGVTQTPRYLIKTRGQQVTLSCSPISGHRSVSWYQQTPGQGLQFLFEYFSETQRNKGNFPGRFSGRQFSNSRSEMNVSTLELGDSALYLCASSPPRDYGTQYFGPGTRLLVL.

The rearrangement links TRBV7-8 to TRBJ1-5; 8 nucleotides agree with TRBD1. Trimming removed 1 base from V and 0 bases from J; junction bases left unmatched: 11. The CDR3 spans 19 residues. Germline loops: CDR1 SGHVS, CDR2 FQNEAQ. The CDR3 region is CASSLEAGGGPYSNQPQHF. The CDR3 DNA sequence: TGTGCCAGCAGCTTAGAGGCAGGGGGCGGGCCATATAGCAATCAGCCCCAGCATTTT. The full variable domain, rest sourced from reference TRBV7-8 and TRBJ1-5, is GAGVSQSPRYKVAKRGQDVALRCDPISGHVSLFWYQQALGQGPEFLTYFQNEAQLDKSGLPSDRFFAERPEGSVSTLKIQRTQQEDSAVYLCASSLEAGGGPYSNQPQHFGDGTRLSIL.

This chain joins TRBV7-2 and TRBJ2-7; 12 bases map to TRBD2. Germline V CDR1 and CDR2: SGHTA, FQGNSA. There are 19 residues in the CDR3. Trimming took 0 bases from V and 7 from J; bases not matched to a gene: 16. The CDR3, as DNA: TGTGCCAGCAGCTTAGCGGGTCCTAGCGGGGGGGGGACTCTGGGTGAGCAGTACTTC. This encodes CASSLAGPSGGGTLGEQYF.

The rearrangement joins TRBV6-5 to TRBJ1-2; TRBD1 is a possible D gene (5 bases). Germline loops: CDR1 MNHEY, CDR2 SVGAGI. V dropped 6 bases and J dropped 2 bases, with 13 bases sitting between them. The CDR3 has 14 amino acids. This CDR3 is CASSWGGINYGYTF. The CDR3 DNA reads as TGTGCCAGCAGCTGGGGGGGGATCAACTATGGCTACACCTTC.

The chain is built from TRBV6-4 and TRBJ1-1; no firm D call. CDR3 length: 15 amino acids. Trimming cost V 2 bases and J 0 bases, with 10 bases left between them. Germline CDR1 MRHNA, CDR2 SNTAGT. The CDR3 DNA is TGTGCCAGCAGTGACGGGTCAGGTTTGAACACTGAAGCTTTCTTT. Residues: CASSDGSGLNTEAFF.

CDR3 amino acids: CASSDSFYEQYF. The DNA for the CDR3 is TGCGCCAGCAGCGACTCGTTCTACGAGCAGTACTTC. The V gene is TRBV5-1, the J gene TRBJ2-7; D ambiguous. Germline V gives CDR1 SGHRS, CDR2 YFSETQ. Trimming left V 4 bases short and J 3 bases short, with 8 bases between. CDR3 length: 12 amino acids. The whole variable domain, remainder taken from reference TRBV5-1 and TRBJ2-7, is KAGVTQTPRYLIKTRGQQVTLSCSPISGHRSVSWYQQTPGQGLQFLFEYFSETQRNKGNFPGRFSGRQFSNSRSEMNVSTLELGDSALYLCASSDSFYEQYFGPGTRLTVT.

This clone was detected only once. The chain combines TRBV6-6 with TRBJ1-1; D not certain. Trimming took off 4 bases at V and 1 base at J, with 16 bases between the two ends. CDR1 is MNHNY, CDR2 SVGAGI, per germline (reference sequence). The CDR3 has 16 amino acids. The CDR3 bases are TGTGCCAGCAGTTCAACTCAGCCAAGGGCGAACACTGAAGCTTTCTTT. This codes for CASSSTQPRANTEAFF.

The V and J genes are TRBV5-1 and TRBJ2-7, with D possibly TRBD1 on 6 matching bases. V was clipped by 1 base and J by 5 bases, with 16 bases between them. The length of the CDR3 is 15 residues. Per germline, CDR1 SGHRS and CDR2 YFSETQ. CDR3 region: CASSLWLPGEHEQYF. CDR3 in DNA: TGCGCCAGCAGCTTGTGGCTCCCAGGGGAACACGAGCAGTACTTC.

The rearrangement uses TRBV5-4 and TRBJ2-3; D possibly corresponds to TRBD1 (6 bases). With 4 bases removed from V and 6 bases from J, the gap between germline ends came to 12 bases. The CDR3 runs to 13 residues. The germline V gene encodes CDR1 SGHNT and CDR2 YYREEE (reference sequence). As DNA, the CDR3 is TGTGCCAGCAGCCCCAGACAGGAGGATACGCAGTATTTT. It translates to CASSPRQEDTQYF. Full variable domain (remainder filled in from reference TRBV5-4 and TRBJ2-3): ETGVTQSPTHLIKTRGQQVTLRCSSQSGHNTVSWYQQALGQGPQFIFQYYREEENGRGNFPPRFSGLQFPNYSSELNVNALELDDSALYLCASSPRQEDTQYFGPGTRLTVL.

The V gene is TRBV10-2, the J gene TRBJ1-5; D gene ambiguous. V was cut by 2 bases and J by 4 bases, with 9 bases left in between. The germline CDR1 and CDR2 sequences are WSHSY and SAAADI. The CDR3 is 14 amino acids. The CDR3 nucleotides read TGCGCCAGCAGTGAGGGCCTTTCGAATCAGCCCCAGCATTTT. It translates to CASSEGLSNQPQHF.

This rearrangement joins TRBV19 to TRBJ1-5; 9 positions agree with TRBD1. V was pared by 7 bases and J by 6 bases, with 16 bases of the junction left unmatched. The germline V gene has CDR1 LNHDA and CDR2 SQIVND (reference sequence). This CDR3 region has 17 residues. The CDR3 nucleotides are TGTGCCAGTACCAGGTGGGGGGACAGGGAGGTGGGTCAGCCCCAGCATTTT. Its protein product is CASTRWGDREVGQPQHF.

The chain employs TRBV19 and TRBJ1-1; D possibly corresponds to TRBD1 (5 bases). CDR3 length: 11 residues. V gave up 10 bases and J gave up 9 bases, with 15 bases separating them. CDR1 is LNHDA, CDR2 SQIVND, per germline (reference sequence). DNA for the CDR3: TGTGCCATAACGAAAGGGACCCAAGCTTTCTTT. This encodes CAITKGTQAFF.

The rearrangement links TRBV19 to TRBJ2-1; 11 bases fit TRBD2. Trimming at V came to 1 base and at J to 4 bases, leaving 6 bases not matched to a gene. Looked up from germline, CDR1 is LNHDA and CDR2 is SQIVND (reference sequence). The CDR3 runs 17 residues. CDR3 DNA: TGTGCCAGTAGTATAGGACTAGCGGGGACACCTTACAATGAGCAGTTCTTC. Its protein product is CASSIGLAGTPYNEQFF.

The chain combines TRBV28 with TRBJ1-1; D remains ambiguous. This CDR3 has 11 residues. V gave up 5 bases and J gave up 3 bases, with 4 bases separating them. The germline V gene encodes CDR1 MDHEN and CDR2 SYDVKM. CDR3 loop: CASSKYTEAFF. DNA of the CDR3: TGTGCCAGCAGTAAATACACTGAAGCTTTCTTT.

The rearrangement joins TRBV6-5 to TRBJ2-1, with D tentatively TRBD1 or TRBD2 (6 bases each). Germline V gene data show CDR1 as MNHEY and CDR2 as SVGAGI. This CDR3 is built from 14 residues. The V gene lost 6 bases and the J gene lost 9 bases, with 18 bases spanning the gap. This chain's CDR3 is CASRPRGWRGEQFF. The CDR3 DNA sequence: TGTGCCAGCAGACCGAGGGGGTGGCGGGGTGAGCAGTTCTTC.

The chain is built from TRBV6-5 and TRBJ2-7; D tentatively reads TRBD1 or TRBD2 (5 bases each). With 6 bases removed from V and 2 bases from J, the gap between germline ends came to 17 bases. CDR3 length: 15 residues. CDR1 is MNHEY and CDR2 is SVGAGI in the germline V gene. CDR3 loop: CASSQLGAGAYEQYF. The CDR3 region has the DNA TGTGCCAGCAGCCAACTAGGGGCCGGAGCCTACGAGCAGTACTTC.

The chain employs TRBV30 and TRBJ2-1, with TRBD1 matching over 7 bases. Germline CDR1 and CDR2: GTSNPN and SVGIG (reference sequence). V lost 4 bases, J lost 7 bases, and 7 bases stayed unmatched. CDR3 size: 13 residues. The CDR3 is CAWTQTGWNEQFF. CDR3 nucleotides: TGTGCCTGGACCCAGACAGGGTGGAATGAGCAGTTCTTC.